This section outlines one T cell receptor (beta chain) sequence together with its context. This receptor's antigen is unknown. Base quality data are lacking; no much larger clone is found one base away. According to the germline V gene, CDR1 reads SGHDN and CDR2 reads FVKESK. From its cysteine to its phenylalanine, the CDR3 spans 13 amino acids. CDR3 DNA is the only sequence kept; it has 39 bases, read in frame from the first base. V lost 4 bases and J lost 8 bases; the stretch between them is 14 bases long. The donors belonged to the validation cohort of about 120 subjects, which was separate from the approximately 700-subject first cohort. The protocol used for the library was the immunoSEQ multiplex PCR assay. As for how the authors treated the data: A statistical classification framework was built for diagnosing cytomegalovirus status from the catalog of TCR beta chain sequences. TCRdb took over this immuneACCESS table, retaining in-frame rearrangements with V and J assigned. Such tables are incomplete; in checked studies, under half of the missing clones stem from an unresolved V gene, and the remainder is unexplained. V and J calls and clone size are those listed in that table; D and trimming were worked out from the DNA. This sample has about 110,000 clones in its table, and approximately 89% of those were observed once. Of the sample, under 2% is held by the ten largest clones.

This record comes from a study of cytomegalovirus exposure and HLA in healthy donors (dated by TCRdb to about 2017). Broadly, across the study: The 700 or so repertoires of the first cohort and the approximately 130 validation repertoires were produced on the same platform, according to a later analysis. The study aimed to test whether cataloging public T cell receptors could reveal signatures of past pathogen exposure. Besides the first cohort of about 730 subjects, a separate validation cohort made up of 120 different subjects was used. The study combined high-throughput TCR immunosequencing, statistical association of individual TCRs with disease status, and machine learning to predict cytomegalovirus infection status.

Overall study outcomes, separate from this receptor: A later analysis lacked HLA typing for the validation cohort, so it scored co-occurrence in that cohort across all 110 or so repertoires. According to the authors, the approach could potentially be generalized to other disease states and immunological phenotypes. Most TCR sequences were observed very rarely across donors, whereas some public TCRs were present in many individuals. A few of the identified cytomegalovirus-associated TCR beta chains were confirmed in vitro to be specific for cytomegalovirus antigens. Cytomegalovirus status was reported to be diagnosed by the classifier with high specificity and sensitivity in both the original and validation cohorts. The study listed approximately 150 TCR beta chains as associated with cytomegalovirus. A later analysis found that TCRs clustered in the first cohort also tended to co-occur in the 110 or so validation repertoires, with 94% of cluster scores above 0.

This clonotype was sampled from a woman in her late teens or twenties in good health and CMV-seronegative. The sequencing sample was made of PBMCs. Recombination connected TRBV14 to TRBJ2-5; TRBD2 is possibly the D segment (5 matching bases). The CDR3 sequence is CASSRLALGTQYF. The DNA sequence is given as TGTGCCAGCAGCCGGCTAGCCCTTGGAACCCAGTACTTC.